The 21 T cell receptor beta chains presented below share a single source sample, sequenced in a study of T cells after yellow fever vaccination. One entry per CDR3 protein results from TCRdb running MiXCR on the 5' RACE reads. This table has approximately 350,000 distinct CDR3 sequences, approximately 10% appearing once. The source material was PBMCs, sampled on the day of the first yellow fever vaccination. These TCRs come from a man younger than 35 who received the YFV17D yellow fever vaccine.

This chain joins TRBV29-1 and TRBJ2-3, with 8 bases matching TRBD2. The germline V gene has CDR1 SQVTM and CDR2 ANQGSEA. V lost 8 bases to trimming and J lost 6 bases; unmatched junction nucleotides: 13. The CDR3 runs to 14 residues. CDR3 residues: CSSPGAGVSDTQYF. CDR3 coding DNA: TGCAGCTCTCCGGGAGCGGGGGTCTCGGATACGCAGTATTTT.

The genes are TRBV4-1 and TRBJ2-1; tentatively, D is TRBD2 (6 bases). The CDR3 consists of 14 residues. Germline lookup yields CDR1 MGHRA and CDR2 YSYEKL. Deletions cut 4 bases from V and 7 bases from J, with 14 bases between. The CDR3 region is CASSPRGSGNEQFF. The CDR3 DNA follows: TGCGCCAGCAGCCCCCGGGGGAGTGGGAATGAGCAGTTCTTC.

This clonotype showed up just a few times. The J gene is TRBJ2-2, the V gene TRBV20-1; D is undetermined. In germline, CDR1 is DFQATT, CDR2 SNEGSKA (reference sequence). The V end was cut by 4 bases, the J end by 1 base, with 7 bases between. The CDR3 contains 13 residues. The CDR3: CSATDQNTGELFF. Here the CDR3 DNA reads TGCAGTGCTACGGACCAGAACACCGGGGAGCTGTTTTTT.

The DNA for the CDR3 is TGTGCCAGCAGCTTCAGGACGGTCTACAATGAGCAGTTCTTC. It encodes CASSFRTVYNEQFF. The chain carries TRBV7-2 and TRBJ2-1; no definite D call. V was cut by 3 bases and J by 3 bases, with 9 bases left in between. CDR1 SGHTA and CDR2 FQGNSA come from the germline V gene. The CDR3 sequence is 14 residues long.

CDR3 DNA sequence: TGCAGCGTTGGAGGGGGCATAAACACCGGGGAGCTGTTTTTT. Amino acid sequence: CSVGGGINTGELFF. The rearrangement joins TRBV29-1 to TRBJ2-2; 7 nucleotides agree with TRBD1. J lost 2 bases, V lost 4 bases, and 4 bases had no gene match. CDR3 length: 14 amino acids. CDR1 and CDR2 (germline): SQVTM, ANQGSEA.

This clonotype has just a few counts. The J gene is TRBJ1-1, the V gene TRBV5-5; TRBD1 matches 7 bases. This CDR3 spans 14 amino acids. The V gene's germline CDR1 is SGHKS and CDR2 YYEKEE (reference sequence). V lost 4 bases, J lost 4 bases, and 7 bases stayed unmatched. The CDR3 coding sequence is TGTGCCAGCAGCCCGGGACAGCCTATCACTGAAGCTTTCTTT. This codes for CASSPGQPITEAFF.

The chain couples TRBV4-3 to TRBJ2-1; 7 bases line up with TRBD2. The trim removed 1 base at V and 0 bases at J, leaving 9 bases unmatched. The CDR3 runs 18 residues. In germline, CDR1 is LGHNA, CDR2 YSLEER. CDR3 protein: CASSQAAASGSSYNEQFF. CDR3 sequence (DNA): TGCGCCAGCAGCCAAGCTGCGGCTAGCGGATCCTCCTACAATGAGCAGTTCTTC.

The chain recombines TRBV9 with TRBJ2-1; TRBD2 agrees at 8 bases. V lost 0 bases and J lost 6; bases outside the gene matches: 8. The CDR3 is 16 residues long. CDR1 and CDR2 from the germline V gene are SGDLS and YYNGEE. CDR3 protein: CASSVGGRGGVNEQFF. CDR3 nucleotide sequence: TGTGCCAGCAGCGTAGGGGGACGGGGGGGCGTCAATGAGCAGTTCTTC.

Only a few counts were recorded for this clonotype. The chain joins TRBV29-1 to TRBJ2-7; D not certain. The CDR3 is 11 residues long. Trimming removed 2 bases from V and 1 base from J, with 3 bases in between. From germline, CDR1 is SQVTM and CDR2 ANQGSEA. CDR3 amino acids: CSVERSYEQYV. The DNA of the CDR3 is TGCAGCGTTGAAAGGTCCTACGAGCAGTACGTC.

This clonotype was detected only a few times. CDR3 in amino acids: CASSQGGAQYF. The DNA of the CDR3 is TGCGCCAGCAGCCAAGGGGGTGCCCAGTACTTC. The chain carries TRBV4-3 and TRBJ2-5; the D is unclear. Between the trimmed V and J ends, which lost 1 base and 9 bases, there was a span of 6 bases. CDR3 size: 11 residues. The germline gives CDR1 LGHNA, CDR2 YSLEER.

The genes are TRBV2 and TRBJ2-2; 7 bases match TRBD2. Germline loops: CDR1 SNHLY, CDR2 FYNNEI. CDR3 size: 15 residues. Germline trimming cut 7 bases from V and 5 bases from J; bases unmatched to any gene: 10. The CDR3: CASTAGGFFTGELFF. For the CDR3, the DNA is TGTGCCAGCACCGCCGGGGGGTTCTTTACCGGGGAGCTGTTTTTT. Drawing the rest from reference TRBV2 and TRBJ2-2, the complete variable domain is EPEVTQTPSHQVTQMGQEVILRCVPISNHLYFYWYRQILGQKVEFLVSFYNNEISEKSEIFDDQFSVERPDGSNFTLKIRSTKLEDSAMYFCASTAGGFFTGELFFGEGSRLTVL.

In its sample, this clonotype was seen a few times. The CDR3 nucleotides are TGTGCCAGTAGTATATGGTCTGGGAAGATCACTGAAGCTTTCTTT. This gives the protein CASSIWSGKITEAFF. This chain links TRBV19 with TRBJ1-1; D ambiguous. The CDR3 contains 15 residues. The germline gives CDR1 LNHDA, CDR2 SQIVND (reference sequence). V shed 2 bases and J shed 4 bases, with 14 bases lying between them.

This clonotype appeared a few times. The chain is built from TRBV19 and TRBJ1-1; D not certain. V was clipped by 5 bases and J by 10 bases, with 17 bases between them. This CDR3 spans 13 amino acids. CDR1 LNHDA and CDR2 SQIVND come from the germline V gene (reference sequence). Here the CDR3 DNA reads TGTGCCAGTAGTGAGCGGGGAATCGGAGGAGCTTTCTTT. Translation gives CASSERGIGGAFF. The variable domain in full, with the rest retrieved from reference TRBV19 and TRBJ1-1, is DGGITQSPKYLFRKEGQNVTLSCEQNLNHDAMYWYRQDPGQGLRLIYYSQIVNDFQKGDIAEGYSVSREKKESFPLTVTSAQKNPTAFYLCASSERGIGGAFFGQGTRLTVV.

This clonotype was picked up many times. V is TRBV7-9 and J is TRBJ2-2; D unclear. The CDR3 runs to 13 residues. Trimming removed 3 bases at V and 1 base at J, with 3 bases between. Germline-derived CDR1 and CDR2 are SEHNR and FQNEAQ (reference sequence). The CDR3 DNA follows: TGTGCCAGCAGCTTCGAGAACACCGGGGAGCTGTTTTTT. Translating gives CASSFENTGELFF.

This clonotype came up a few times. The chain combines TRBV4-3 with TRBJ2-3; 9 bases are shared with TRBD2. The CDR3 covers 16 residues. J was trimmed by 6 bases and V by 1 base; bases with no gene match: 8. The germline V gene has CDR1 LGHNA and CDR2 YSLEER. For the CDR3, the DNA is TGCGCCAGCAGCCAAGGTCCTAGCGGGGCGGGGGATACGCAGTATTTT. Translation gives CASSQGPSGAGDTQYF.

V is TRBV4-2 and J is TRBJ1-2; D remains unclear. This CDR3 has 14 amino acids. Germline V gene lookup returns CDR1 LGHNA and CDR2 YNFKEQ. V shed 2 bases and J shed 8 bases, with 15 bases lying between them. The DNA of the CDR3 is TGTGCCAGCAGCCAAATGTCAGCTGGTGAGGGCTACACCTTC. This translates into CASSQMSAGEGYTF.

In its sample, this clonotype was seen a few times. The chain links TRBV5-4 to TRBJ2-5; no reliable D call. V lost 0 bases and J lost 3, with 9 bases in between. The CDR3 covers 14 residues. The germline V gene has CDR1 SGHNT and CDR2 YYREEE (reference sequence). CDR3 loop: CASSLGSHKETQYF. The DNA for the CDR3 is TGTGCCAGCAGCTTGGGCTCCCACAAAGAGACCCAGTACTTC.

The genes are TRBV7-2 and TRBJ1-5, with TRBD1 matching over 7 bases. The germline gives CDR1 SGHTA, CDR2 FQGNSA. The CDR3 has 16 amino acids. V was pared by 1 base and J by 7 bases, with 10 bases of the junction left unmatched. In nucleotides, the CDR3 is TGTGCCAGCAGCTTAGAGAGGGGGCAGTTAGAACAGCCCCAGCATTTT. The encoded protein is CASSLERGQLEQPQHF.

The gene calls are TRBV2 and TRBJ1-2, with D perhaps matching TRBD1 (5 bases). Trimming took 7 bases from V and 4 from J, leaving 10 bases between them. Germline-derived CDR1 and CDR2 are SNHLY and FYNNEI. This CDR3 spans 12 amino acids. The DNA for the CDR3 is TGTGCCAGCACCGGGACGGCCTATGGCTACACCTTC. It is translated as CASTGTAYGYTF.

The gene calls are TRBV5-4 and TRBJ2-3, with D unresolved. Germline V lookup: CDR1 SGHNT, CDR2 YYREEE (reference sequence). CDR3 length equals 15 residues. Trimming stripped 4 bases from V and 0 bases from J, with 12 bases between. The CDR3 bases are TGTGCCAGCAGCAATACGATAACTAGCACAGATACGCAGTATTTT. The encoded protein is CASSNTITSTDTQYF.

In this sample, this clonotype turned up many times. The genes are TRBV7-9 and TRBJ2-7, with 8 bases aligning to TRBD1. The germline gives CDR1 SEHNR, CDR2 FQNEAQ (reference sequence). The CDR3 extends over 13 amino acids. V shed 5 bases, J shed 6 bases, and the junction held 6 bases outside the gene matches. CDR3 coding DNA: TGTGCCAGCAGCCCCAGGACAGGGTTCGAGCAGTACTTC. Its protein product is CASSPRTGFEQYF.